A single sample gave rise to the 13 T cell receptor beta chains below, sequenced in a study of cytomegalovirus exposure and HLA in healthy donors. The PCR was carried out with 60 Vbeta primers and 13 Jbeta primers. Produced via immunoSEQ multiplex PCR; TCRdb's table is partial and in-frame only. Seen here are under 300,000 clones, 80% to 85% observed once, and the top ten hold 8%. The sample consisted of PBMCs. The receptors here all came from an older woman in good health and CMV-seropositive.

This clone was counted a few times. V is TRBV6-5 and J is TRBJ2-7; TRBD1 matches at 7 bases. J lost 1 base, V lost 8 bases, and 5 bases had no gene match. The CDR3 is 13 amino acids. Germline V gives CDR1 MNHEY, CDR2 SVGAGI. In DNA, the CDR3 is TGTGCCAGCTCGGACAGGACGTCCTACGAGCAGTACTTC. Translating gives CASSDRTSYEQYF.

V gene TRBV9 combines with J gene TRBJ2-6, with TRBD1 identical over 8 bases. The CDR3 loop spans 20 amino acids. Germline CDR1 is SGDLS and CDR2 is YYNGEE. With 1 base clipped from V and 3 bases from J, the junction kept 15 bases outside the gene matches. CDR3 protein: CASSVTTGPRGPYGANVLTF. Written as DNA, the CDR3 is TGTGCCAGCAGCGTAACAACGGGTCCCAGGGGGCCTTATGGGGCCAACGTCCTGACTTTC.

This clone turned up a few times. This chain connects TRBV6-6 to TRBJ1-2, with D unresolved. V lost 0 bases, J lost 5 bases, and 7 bases lay in between. Germline values: CDR1 MNHNY, CDR2 SVGAGI (reference sequence). The CDR3 has 13 residues. The CDR3 DNA reads as TGTGCCAGCAGTTACTCCCAAGAGTATGGCTACACCTTC. Translated, it gives CASSYSQEYGYTF.

V and J are TRBV11-2 and TRBJ1-5; D might be TRBD1 (6 bases). V was pared by 5 bases and J by 4 bases, with 12 bases between. CDR3 size: 14 residues. Germline assignment: CDR1 SGHAT and CDR2 FQNNGV. This CDR3 reads CASSPGHGNQPQHF. For the CDR3, the DNA is TGTGCCAGCAGCCCGGGACACGGGAATCAGCCCCAGCATTTT. Drawing the rest from reference TRBV11-2 and TRBJ1-5, the complete variable domain is EAGVAQSPRYKIIEKRQSVAFWCNPISGHATLYWYQQILGQGPKLLIQFQNNGVVDDSQLPKDRFSAERLKGVDSTLKIQPAKLEDSAVYLCASSPGHGNQPQHFGDGTRLSIL.

Comment on this clone: A junction boundary mismatches the germline segment, possibly from a read error. This sequence joins TRBV7-9 and TRBJ1-2; 7 bases agree with TRBD1. This CDR3 region has 14 residues. The germline CDR1 and CDR2 sequences are SEHNR and FQNEAQ (reference sequence). The CDR3 sequence: CSSSSGQPVYGYTF. The CDR3 region has the DNA TGTTCCAGCAGCTCGGGACAGCCCGTCTATGGCTACACCTTC.

The V call is TRBV29-1, the J call TRBJ1-2, with 10 positions matching TRBD1. The CDR3 has 15 amino acids. Germline CDR1 and CDR2: SQVTM and ANQGSEA. V lost 7 bases to trimming and J lost 0 bases; unmatched junction nucleotides: 8. CDR3 nucleotide sequence: TGCAGCGCCGCTGGGACAGGGGACACTAACTATGGCTACACCTTC. It is translated as CSAAGTGDTNYGYTF.

The chain has TRBV4-1 and TRBJ2-7, with 10 bases fitting TRBD1. The CDR3 runs to 14 residues. Germline loops: CDR1 MGHRA, CDR2 YSYEKL. Trimming at V came to 3 bases and at J to 6 bases, leaving 5 bases not matched to a gene. This CDR3 is CASSHPGQGGEQYF. In DNA, the CDR3 is TGCGCCAGCAGCCACCCCGGACAGGGGGGCGAGCAGTACTTC.

The chain uses TRBV4-1 and TRBJ2-5; TRBD1 agrees at 10 bases. The J call may not be correct, given that the DNA end is closer to TRBJ2-7. Germline loops: CDR1 MGHRA, CDR2 YSYEKL. There are 14 residues in the CDR3. CDR3 amino acids: CASTLDRGSYEQYF. The CDR3 DNA follows: TGCGCCAGCACCCTGGACAGGGGGTCCTACGAGCAGTACTTC.

The CDR3: CASSEALLAGVVTEAFF. DNA of the CDR3: TGTGCCAGCAGTGAAGCGCTTCTGGCAGGGGTGGTCACTGAAGCTTTCTTT. This chain connects TRBV2 to TRBJ1-1; D may be TRBD1 (6 bases). The CDR3 is made up of 17 amino acids. Germline lookup yields CDR1 SNHLY and CDR2 FYNNEI. V lost 0 bases to trimming and J lost 4 bases, with 18 bases between them. Looking up the rest from reference TRBV2 and TRBJ1-1 gives the full variable domain: EPEVTQTPSHQVTQMGQEVILRCVPISNHLYFYWYRQILGQKVEFLVSFYNNEISEKSEIFDDQFSVERPDGSNFTLKIRSTKLEDSAMYFCASSEALLAGVVTEAFFGQGTRLTVV.

The V call is TRBV23-1, the J call TRBJ2-5; TRBD2 might be the D (7 bases). TRBV23-1 is an ORF, with its function uncertain. This CDR3 has 13 amino acids. V dropped 4 bases and J dropped 4 bases, with 10 bases sitting between them. Here the CDR3 reads CASSRGGRETQYF. CDR3 coding DNA: TGCGCCAGCAGTCGCGGGGGCCGAGAGACCCAGTACTTC.

J is TRBJ1-4 and V is TRBV11-2, with 10 bases matching TRBD1. The junction had 6 bases not matched to a gene; V was cut back by 1 base and J by 7 bases. In germline, CDR1 is SGHAT, CDR2 FQNNGV. The CDR3 contains 16 residues. CDR3 sequence: CASSLGVGTGVEKLFF. The CDR3 DNA reads as TGTGCCAGCAGCTTAGGAGTCGGGACAGGGGTTGAAAAACTGTTTTTT.

The CDR3 region is CASSSYGTAFTGELFF. For the CDR3, the DNA is TGTGCCAGCAGTTCCTACGGGACAGCCTTCACCGGGGAGCTGTTTTTT. This sequence joins TRBV6-6 and TRBJ2-2; 7 positions match TRBD1. The CDR3 extends over 16 amino acids. Per germline, CDR1 MNHNY and CDR2 SVGAGI (reference sequence). V trimming: 4 bases; J trimming: 4 bases; junction bases outside the gene matches: 9.

Of note for this clone: One end of the junction does not line up with germline, which may come from a read error. V is TRBV7-7 and J is TRBJ2-3; no firm D call. Germline assignment: CDR1 SSHAT and CDR2 FNYEAQ (reference sequence). The CDR3 totals 14 residues. The CDR3 region is CASSLGQATDTQYF. Written as DNA, the CDR3 is TGTGCTAGCAGCTTAGGCCAGGCAACAGATACGCAGTATTTT.